The next 5 T cell receptor delta chains were all read from a single sample in a study of gamma delta lymphoproliferative disorders and STAT genes. The receptor sequences were amplified from genomic DNA of peripheral blood mononuclear cells. TCRdb re-analyzed the multiplex PCR reads via CATT. The sample shows fewer than 3,500 delta-chain clones, more than 0.95% of them seen only once. Sequencing input: blood. Every receptor here comes from a human donor in good health.

Concerning this clone itself: The protein that TCRdb holds for this DNA derives from a much larger clone and differs from the translated DNA at residue 17, which likely indicates a read error; the protein shown here is translated from the DNA. V usage is TRDV2 and J usage is TRDJ1; the match to TRDD3 covers 11 bases. The germline gives CDR1 GEAIGNYY, CDR2 EKD. The length of the CDR3 is 19 residues. The DNA of the CDR3 is TGTGCCTGTGACCCCCTCTCCGTACTGGGGGATATGGACACCGATAAACCCATCTTT. It codes for CACDPLSVLGDMDTDKPIF.

In the case of this clone: A read error is the likely source, as a far larger clone sits one nucleotide away. This sample also contains other DNA sequences that code for the same CDR3. This chain links TRDV2 with TRDJ1; 7 nucleotides match TRDD3. The V gene end was trimmed by 3 bases and the J gene end by 0 bases; junction bases not matched to a gene: 15. This CDR3 is built from 18 residues. Germline V gene sequence: CDR1 GEAIGNYY, CDR2 EKD. For the CDR3, the DNA is TGTGCCTGTGACCCCGTACTGGGGAATATGGAGTACACCGATAAACTCATCTTT. Its protein is CACDPVLGNMEYTDKLIF.

Concerning this clone: A far larger clone differs by one base, so this is likely a read error. At the DNA level, this CDR3 is encoded by other sequences in the same sample as well. The chain joins TRDV2 to TRDJ3, with 11 nucleotides matching TRDD3. The V gene end was trimmed by 3 bases and the J gene end by 3 bases; junction bases not matched to a gene: 3. This CDR3 contains 17 residues. Germline-derived CDR1 and CDR2 are GEAIGNYY and EKD. As DNA, the CDR3 is TGTGCCTGTGACGCCACTGGGGGATACTGGGACACCCGACAGATGTTTTTC. It codes for CACDATGGYWDTRQMFF.

Remarks on this clone: The same CDR3 is also encoded by other DNA sequences in this sample. The J gene is TRDJ1, the V gene TRDV2; 9 bases fit TRDD3. V was pared by 4 bases and J by 3 bases, with 11 bases of the junction left unmatched. Germline-derived CDR1 and CDR2 are GEAIGNYY and EKD. The CDR3 has 16 residues. CDR3 in DNA: TGTGCCTGTGATGTACTGGGGGACAAGGATGCCGATAAACTCATCTTT. Its translation is CACDVLGDKDADKLIF.

This clone was counted a few times. It differs at one base from a far larger clone, so likely a read error. Other DNA sequences within the sample encode an identical CDR3. The chain links TRDV2 to TRDJ3; 8 bases line up with TRDD3. CDR1 GEAIGNYY and CDR2 EKD come from the germline V gene. This CDR3 comprises 17 residues. In DNA, the CDR3 is TGTGCCTGTGACACCGTACTGGGGGTATGGGACACCAGACAGATGTTTTTC. This encodes CACDTVLGVWDTRQMFF.